Shown below are 17 T cell receptor beta chains from a single sample sequenced in a study of blood T cell repertoires in COVID-19. Only in-frame clones appear in the TCRdb table, and some are missing; sequencing was by immunoSEQ multiplex PCR. The repertoire holds about 230,000 clones, with roughly 81% as singletons. The sample comprised peripheral blood. These receptors were taken from a man aged 35 to 55 with acute or convalescent COVID-19.

In its sample, this clone was seen once. The genes are TRBV7-2 and TRBJ2-1; TRBD1 matches at 7 bases. Germline CDR1 reads SGHTA; CDR2 reads FQGNSA. This CDR3 has 15 amino acids. Trimming removed 5 bases from V and 0 bases from J; junction bases left unmatched: 4. CDR3 protein: CASSLGQRSYNEQFF. The CDR3 bases are TGTGCCAGCAGCCTGGGACAGCGCTCCTACAATGAGCAGTTCTTC. The full variable domain, its missing parts supplied by reference TRBV7-2 and TRBJ2-1, is GAGVSQSPSNKVTEKGKDVELRCDPISGHTALYWYRQSLGQGLEFLIYFQGNSAPDKSGLPSDRFSAERTGGSVSTLTIQRTQQEDSAVYLCASSLGQRSYNEQFFGPGTRLTVL.

The chain carries TRBV19 and TRBJ2-3; 9 nucleotides align to TRBD2. The CDR3 loop spans 16 amino acids. The junction had 12 bases not matched to a gene; V was cut back by 9 bases and J by 2 bases. Germline CDR1 LNHDA, CDR2 SQIVND (reference sequence). CDR3 nucleotide sequence: TGTGCCAGCAACCAGATGACTAGCGGATTCACAGATACGCAGTATTTT. It codes for CASNQMTSGFTDTQYF.

The V gene is TRBV30, the J gene TRBJ2-3, with 8 bases lining up with TRBD2. Per the germline V gene, CDR1 is GTSNPN and CDR2 is SVGIG (reference sequence). The CDR3 length is 11 residues. Trimming took 7 bases from V and 8 from J; bases not matched to a gene: 5. CDR3 coding DNA: TGTGCCTTAGGACTAGCAAGTACGCAGTATTTT. Encoded protein: CALGLASTQYF.

The chain is built from TRBV5-4 and TRBJ1-1; the D is unclear. Germline CDR1 is SGHNT and CDR2 is YYREEE (reference sequence). The germline V and J ends were trimmed by 4 bases and 1 base, with 8 bases remaining between them. The CDR3 extends over 13 amino acids. The CDR3 is CASSTDKNTEAFF. CDR3 sequence (DNA): TGTGCCAGCAGCACCGACAAGAACACTGAAGCTTTCTTT.

This clone was seen only once. This rearrangement joins TRBV10-3 to TRBJ2-7, with 7 positions matching TRBD1. This CDR3 is built from 18 residues. Germline-derived CDR1 and CDR2 are ENHRY and SYGVKD. V dropped 6 bases and J dropped 0; count of bases not matched to a gene: 17. Here the CDR3 DNA reads TGTGCCATCAGGCCCGGCGATTTGACAGGGCACCACTCCTACGAGCAGTACTTC. Residues: CAIRPGDLTGHHSYEQYF.

Only one count was recorded for this clone. The V gene is TRBV6-2 or TRBV6-3, the J gene TRBJ2-1; 14 bases map to TRBD2. Germline CDR1 and CDR2: MNHEY and SVGEGT. After removal of 5 bases from V and 1 base from J, the junction contained 13 bases not matched to a gene. The CDR3 length is 20 residues. This CDR3 is CASSLGAPGLAGESYNEQFF. The CDR3 coding sequence is TGTGCCAGCAGTCTAGGGGCTCCGGGACTAGCGGGGGAGTCCTACAATGAGCAGTTCTTC.

As concerns this clone: Different DNA sequences within this sample yield the same CDR3. The V and J genes are TRBV6-5 and TRBJ1-1; no clear D gene. V was pared by 2 bases and J by 1 base, with 5 bases between. The CDR3 totals 13 residues. Germline lookup yields CDR1 MNHEY and CDR2 SVGAGI. The CDR3 region has the DNA TGTGCCAGCAGTTACGGGCCGAACACTGAAGCTTTCTTT. Its protein is CASSYGPNTEAFF.

The J gene is TRBJ1-2, the V gene TRBV7-9; 8 nucleotides align to TRBD1. The CDR3 length is 14 residues. J gave up 13 bases and V 5 bases, and 15 bases lay outside the gene matches. The germline gives CDR1 SEHNR, CDR2 FQNEAQ (reference sequence). The CDR3 nucleotides read TGTGCCAGCAGCCAACGACAGGGGAGAATTCGTGGCACCTTC. This sequence encodes CASSQRQGRIRGTF.

J is TRBJ2-3 and V is TRBV24-1, with 7 bases that match TRBD1. In germline, CDR1 is KGHDR, CDR2 SFDVKD. Losses at the gene ends were 3 bases for V and 0 bases for J; bases not matched to a gene: 5. There are 16 residues in the CDR3. The DNA for the CDR3 is TGTGCCACCAGTGATCGAACAGGGGTCAGCACAGATACGCAGTATTTT. It is translated as CATSDRTGVSTDTQYF.

This clone appeared once. The chain recombines TRBV9 with TRBJ1-3, with a possible D match to TRBD1 (5 bases). V was clipped by 2 bases and J by 0 bases, with 15 bases between them. CDR1 and CDR2 from the germline V gene are SGDLS and YYNGEE. The CDR3 length is 17 residues. The CDR3 region is CASSVSVRQSSGNTIYF. For the CDR3, the DNA is TGTGCCAGCAGCGTCTCGGTGAGACAGAGCTCTGGAAACACCATATATTTT.

The gene calls are TRBV6-4 and TRBJ2-2, with 9 bases fitting TRBD2. Trimming removed 2 bases from V and 6 bases from J; junction bases left unmatched: 1. CDR1 and CDR2 (germline): MRHNA, SNTAGT. The CDR3 runs to 14 residues. The CDR3: CASSDGGGAGELFF. As DNA, the CDR3 is TGTGCCAGCAGTGACGGCGGGGGGGCCGGGGAGCTGTTTTTT.

CDR3: CASSFLAGGLYEQYF. The CDR3 DNA follows: TGTGCCAGCAGCTTTCTAGCGGGGGGCCTCTACGAGCAGTACTTC. The V call is TRBV5-6, the J call TRBJ2-7; TRBD2 aligns across 11 bases. The germline CDR1 and CDR2 sequences are SGHDT and YYEEEE. Germline trimming cut 2 bases from V and 3 bases from J; bases unmatched to any gene: 4. The CDR3 has 15 amino acids.

This chain joins TRBV6-5 and TRBJ1-1; D is ambiguous. Trimming stripped 0 bases from V and 7 bases from J, with 9 bases between. Looked up from germline, CDR1 is MNHEY and CDR2 is SVGAGI. The CDR3 consists of 13 residues. The CDR3 loop reads CASSYSIEVEAFF. The CDR3 bases are TGTGCCAGCAGTTACTCGATAGAGGTTGAAGCTTTCTTT.

The chain carries TRBV27 and TRBJ1-1; D not certain. The CDR3 is made up of 12 amino acids. Germline CDR1 reads MNHEY; CDR2 reads SMNVEV (reference sequence). Trimming removed 11 bases at V and 5 bases at J, with 15 bases between. The CDR3 DNA is TGTGCCGCCGGGGTTTGGGGAACTGAAGCTTTCTTT. Protein product: CAAGVWGTEAFF.

V usage is TRBV29-1 and J usage is TRBJ1-2, with no clear D. CDR1 and CDR2 (germline): SQVTM, ANQGSEA. The CDR3 is 13 residues long. The ends were cut back, 0 bases at V and 8 bases at J, with 13 bases in the middle. CDR3 sequence (DNA): TGCAGCGTTGAAGAGGGTCCAGGTTGGGGCTACACCTTC. Its protein product is CSVEEGPGWGYTF.

V usage is TRBV5-1 and J usage is TRBJ1-2; 8 nucleotides match TRBD1. With 4 bases clipped from V and 8 bases from J, the junction kept 7 bases outside the gene matches. This CDR3 comprises 13 residues. Germline values: CDR1 SGHRS, CDR2 YFSETQ. For the CDR3, the DNA is TGCGCCAGCAGCCCCGACAGGGGCAAAGGCTACACCTTC. It codes for CASSPDRGKGYTF.

This chain links TRBV28 with TRBJ1-2; the D is unclear. Germline V gene lookup returns CDR1 MDHEN and CDR2 SYDVKM. Trimming pared 4 bases from V and 1 base from J, leaving 4 bases between. CDR3 length equals 12 residues. CDR3 protein: CASSSVNYGYTF. The CDR3, as DNA: TGTGCCAGCAGTTCGGTTAACTATGGCTACACCTTC.